These 25 T cell receptor beta chains were sequenced from one sample in a study of tumor-infiltrating lymphocytes in localized non-small cell lung cancer. The assay was immunoSEQ multiplex PCR, and TCRdb's table has in-frame clones only and misses some. The sample lists approximately 13,000 clones; approximately 85% were seen once. Input material: uninvolved lung tissue not adjacent to the tumor. Receptor source: a human donor with non-small cell lung cancer.

The genes are TRBV5-4 and TRBJ1-1, with D tentatively TRBD1 (5 bases). Germline CDR1 and CDR2: SGHNT and YYREEE (reference sequence). V was trimmed by 0 bases and J by 1 base, leaving 7 bases between them. The CDR3 consists of 14 residues. The CDR3 loop is CASSLGQTNTEAFF. The CDR3 nucleotides read TGTGCCAGCAGCTTGGGACAGACGAACACTGAAGCTTTCTTT.

The chain recombines TRBV5-1 with TRBJ1-1, with D tentatively TRBD1 (6 bases). The V and J ends lost 0 bases and 5 bases respectively, with 11 bases between them. CDR1 is SGHRS and CDR2 is YFSETQ in the germline V gene. The CDR3 has 14 residues. In DNA, the CDR3 is TGCGCCAGCAGCTTGGGTCAGGGGAAAACTGAAGCTTTCTTT. It specifies CASSLGQGKTEAFF.

The chain links TRBV5-1 to TRBJ2-1; a possible D gene is TRBD2 (5 bases). This CDR3 is 12 amino acids long. In germline, CDR1 is SGHRS, CDR2 YFSETQ. V was cut by 2 bases and J by 8 bases, with 8 bases left in between. CDR3: CASSLGSDEQFF. In DNA form, the CDR3 reads TGCGCCAGCAGCTTAGGGAGTGATGAGCAGTTCTTC. The full variable domain, in which reference TRBV5-1 and TRBJ2-1 provide the parts outside the CDR3, is KAGVTQTPRYLIKTRGQQVTLSCSPISGHRSVSWYQQTPGQGLQFLFEYFSETQRNKGNFPGRFSGRQFSNSRSEMNVSTLELGDSALYLCASSLGSDEQFFGPGTRLTVL.

The chain uses TRBV11-2 and TRBJ2-7, with TRBD1 matching over 8 bases. Germline V CDR1 and CDR2: SGHAT, FQNNGV. There are 15 residues in the CDR3. After removal of 5 bases from V and 1 base from J, the junction contained 7 bases not matched to a gene. The CDR3 DNA is TGTGCCAGCAGCGGACAGGGCCTCCATTCCTACGAGCAGTACTTC. Residues: CASSGQGLHSYEQYF.

This CDR3 is CASSMVSGSNQPQHF. CDR3 DNA: TGTGCCAGTAGTATGGTATCGGGTAGCAATCAGCCCCAGCATTTT. The chain links TRBV19 to TRBJ1-5; D is undetermined. In germline, CDR1 is LNHDA, CDR2 SQIVND (reference sequence). The V end was cut by 3 bases, the J end by 0 bases, with 9 bases between. The CDR3 sequence is 15 residues long.

The J gene is TRBJ2-2, the V gene TRBV9, with TRBD1 matching over 7 bases. CDR3 size: 18 residues. Germline loops: CDR1 SGDLS, CDR2 YYNGEE. After removal of 6 bases from V and 1 base from J, the junction contained 15 bases not matched to a gene. DNA for the CDR3: TGTGCCAGCAAGACCGTAAGAGACAGGGATTTGAACACCGGGGAGCTGTTTTTT. Its protein product is CASKTVRDRDLNTGELFF. The full variable domain, completed using reference TRBV9 and TRBJ2-2, is DSGVTQTPKHLITATGQRVTLRCSPRSGDLSVYWYQQSLDQGLQFLIQYYNGEERAKGNILERFSAQQFPDLHSELNLSSLELGDSALYFCASKTVRDRDLNTGELFFGEGSRLTVL.

The chain carries TRBV6-6 and TRBJ1-1, with 9 bases fitting TRBD1. The germline V gene has CDR1 MNHNY and CDR2 SVGAGI (reference sequence). The junction had 3 bases not matched to a gene; V was cut back by 6 bases and J by 4 bases. There are 13 residues in the CDR3. Written as DNA, the CDR3 is TGTGCCAGCAGCCAGACAGGGGGCACTGAAGCTTTCTTT. It encodes CASSQTGGTEAFF.

This chain joins TRBV2 and TRBJ2-2; D not certain. Germline values: CDR1 SNHLY, CDR2 FYNNEI. V was cut by 6 bases and J by 6 bases, with 8 bases left in between. The CDR3 runs 12 residues. In nucleotides, the CDR3 is TGTGCCAGCAGACCCGAGGCCGGGGAGCTGTTTTTT. It specifies CASRPEAGELFF.

The rearrangement joins TRBV11-3 to TRBJ2-1; D remains unclear. V lost 0 bases and J 10 bases, leaving 10 bases between the germline ends. In germline, CDR1 is SGHNT, CDR2 YENEEA. The CDR3 sequence is 13 residues long. Here the CDR3 DNA reads TGTGCCAGCAGCTTAGATCGCAGTGGAGAGCAGTTCTTC. It codes for CASSLDRSGEQFF.

The chain links TRBV6-5 to TRBJ1-5; 8 bases fit TRBD1. V lost 4 bases to trimming and J lost 6 bases; unmatched junction nucleotides: 2. The germline gives CDR1 MNHEY, CDR2 SVGAGI. The CDR3 loop spans 13 amino acids. CDR3 sequence: CASSSDRAQPQHF. Written as DNA, the CDR3 is TGTGCCAGCAGTTCGGACAGGGCTCAGCCCCAGCATTTT.

V gene TRBV19 combines with J gene TRBJ2-1; D gene uncertain. The germline V gene encodes CDR1 LNHDA and CDR2 SQIVND (reference sequence). The CDR3 sequence is 13 residues long. Trimming pared 3 bases from V and 7 bases from J, leaving 10 bases between. This chain's CDR3 is CASSMRRSNEQFF. The CDR3 DNA reads as TGTGCCAGTAGTATGAGAAGGTCTAATGAGCAGTTCTTC. Using reference TRBV19 and TRBJ2-1 for the parts outside the CDR3, the full variable domain is DGGITQSPKYLFRKEGQNVTLSCEQNLNHDAMYWYRQDPGQGLRLIYYSQIVNDFQKGDIAEGYSVSREKKESFPLTVTSAQKNPTAFYLCASSMRRSNEQFFGPGTRLTVL.

The chain uses TRBV6-5 and TRBJ2-1; 7 bases agree with TRBD1. CDR1 MNHEY and CDR2 SVGAGI come from the germline V gene. The trim removed 4 bases at V and 7 bases at J, leaving 10 bases unmatched. CDR3 size: 15 residues. The CDR3 nucleotides read TGTGCCAGCAGTTCGTCCGGGACAGTGTTGAATGAGCAGTTCTTC. Protein sequence: CASSSSGTVLNEQFF.

The rearrangement joins TRBV25-1 to TRBJ1-6; D may be TRBD1 (6 bases). V was shortened by 3 bases and J by 8 bases, with 14 bases between the two germline ends. The CDR3 runs 15 residues. The germline CDR1 and CDR2 sequences are MGHDK and SYGVNS. The CDR3 is CASSDLTGSDSPLHF. In DNA form, the CDR3 reads TGTGCCAGCAGTGACCTTACAGGGTCGGATTCACCCCTCCACTTT.

This chain uses TRBV6-5 with TRBJ1-1; D not resolved. Germline V gives CDR1 MNHEY, CDR2 SVGAGI. This CDR3 is 11 amino acids long. Trimming pared 4 bases from V and 5 bases from J, leaving 5 bases between. The CDR3 reads CASSWGTEAFF. The CDR3 DNA follows: TGTGCCAGCAGTTGGGGAACTGAAGCTTTCTTT.

The genes are TRBV7-9 and TRBJ2-3, with TRBD2 identical over 10 bases. The germline gives CDR1 SEHNR, CDR2 FQNEAQ (reference sequence). The CDR3 runs to 18 residues. With V trimmed by 0 bases and J by 0 bases, 6 bases remained unmatched. DNA of the CDR3: TGTGCCAGCAGCTTAGCGCCCCTAGCGGGAGTTAGCACAGATACGCAGTATTTT. It translates to CASSLAPLAGVSTDTQYF.

This rearrangement joins TRBV5-1 to TRBJ2-1, with TRBD1 matching over 7 bases. Per the germline V gene, CDR1 is SGHRS and CDR2 is YFSETQ. The CDR3 is 15 amino acids. J was trimmed by 5 bases and V by 4 bases; bases with no gene match: 9. CDR3 region: CASSVEGAGDNEQFF. The CDR3 DNA reads as TGCGCCAGCAGCGTCGAGGGGGCTGGGGACAATGAGCAGTTCTTC.

CDR3: CAIRGGGRLNTEAFF. In DNA form, the CDR3 reads TGTGCCATCAGGGGAGGGGGTCGGCTGAACACTGAAGCTTTCTTT. The V and J genes are TRBV10-3 and TRBJ1-1, with D perhaps TRBD1 (6 bases). The CDR3 has 15 residues. Germline V gene sequence: CDR1 ENHRY, CDR2 SYGVKD. Trimming removed 6 bases from V and 0 bases from J, with 14 bases in between.

The chain recombines TRBV30 with TRBJ2-2, with D unresolved. Deletions cut 1 base from V and 7 bases from J, with 4 bases between. The length of the CDR3 is 11 residues. The germline V gene has CDR1 GTSNPN and CDR2 SVGIG (reference sequence). CDR3 DNA sequence: TGTGCCTGGAGTGAAGGCGGGGAGCTGTTTTTT. It codes for CAWSEGGELFF.

This clone has a handful of counts. J is TRBJ2-2 and V is TRBV28; perhaps TRBD1 as D (5 bases). The germline V gene encodes CDR1 MDHEN and CDR2 SYDVKM. Trimming took 7 bases from V and 1 from J, leaving 10 bases between them. The CDR3 consists of 14 residues. CDR3 DNA sequence: TGTGCCAGCACCACTGGACAGAACACCGGGGAGCTGTTTTTT. Translated: CASTTGQNTGELFF.

The chain combines TRBV5-1 with TRBJ2-5; 8 bases align to TRBD2. This CDR3 has 16 amino acids. The J segment lost 5 bases and the V segment lost 1 base, leaving 10 bases of the junction unmatched. Germline V CDR1 and CDR2: SGHRS, YFSETQ. The CDR3 sequence is CASSLTARGAGETQYF. The CDR3 nucleotides read TGCGCCAGCAGCTTGACGGCGCGGGGGGCAGGGGAGACCCAGTACTTC.

The sample holds one count of this clone. The DNA for the CDR3 is TGTGCCAGCAGTTACGGGCACCCCGGGGACGAGCAGTACTTC. Its translation is CASSYGHPGDEQYF. V usage is TRBV6-5 and J usage is TRBJ2-7; the D gene is possibly TRBD2 (5 bases). V was clipped by 2 bases and J by 5 bases, with 13 bases between them. CDR3 length equals 14 residues. CDR1 and CDR2 (germline): MNHEY, SVGAGI.

The chain joins TRBV6-4 to TRBJ1-5; D is ambiguous. Germline V gives CDR1 MRHNA, CDR2 SNTAGT. Trimming cost V 6 bases and J 0 bases, with 18 bases left between them. The CDR3 is 17 residues long. CDR3 in amino acids: CASRGRHSVYSNQPQHF. CDR3 DNA sequence: TGTGCCAGCAGGGGGAGACATAGCGTCTATAGCAATCAGCCCCAGCATTTT.

In this sample, this clone turned up once. The chain carries TRBV9 and TRBJ2-1; D uncertain. CDR1 is SGDLS, CDR2 YYNGEE, per germline. The CDR3 is made up of 16 amino acids. With 4 bases removed from V and 5 bases from J, the gap between germline ends came to 19 bases. This CDR3 reads CASSPYTDPADNEQFF. The CDR3 nucleotides read TGTGCCAGCAGCCCCTACACAGACCCTGCTGACAATGAGCAGTTCTTC.

V usage is TRBV19 and J usage is TRBJ2-1; D possibly corresponds to TRBD2 (6 bases). Germline assignment: CDR1 LNHDA and CDR2 SQIVND (reference sequence). Trimming pared 1 base from V and 5 bases from J, leaving 15 bases between. The length of the CDR3 is 16 residues. CDR3 protein: CASSIGSASEDNEQFF. The CDR3, as DNA: TGTGCCAGTAGTATAGGCTCGGCTAGCGAGGACAATGAGCAGTTCTTC.

This clone was observed a handful of times. This chain joins TRBV19 and TRBJ1-4, with 7 bases aligning to TRBD1. The CDR3 is made up of 14 amino acids. Germline trimming cut 7 bases from V and 0 bases from J; bases unmatched to any gene: 2. The V gene's germline CDR1 is LNHDA and CDR2 SQIVND (reference sequence). The CDR3 here is CASKGQTTNEKLFF. CDR3 coding DNA: TGTGCCAGTAAGGGACAGACAACTAATGAAAAACTGTTTTTT.